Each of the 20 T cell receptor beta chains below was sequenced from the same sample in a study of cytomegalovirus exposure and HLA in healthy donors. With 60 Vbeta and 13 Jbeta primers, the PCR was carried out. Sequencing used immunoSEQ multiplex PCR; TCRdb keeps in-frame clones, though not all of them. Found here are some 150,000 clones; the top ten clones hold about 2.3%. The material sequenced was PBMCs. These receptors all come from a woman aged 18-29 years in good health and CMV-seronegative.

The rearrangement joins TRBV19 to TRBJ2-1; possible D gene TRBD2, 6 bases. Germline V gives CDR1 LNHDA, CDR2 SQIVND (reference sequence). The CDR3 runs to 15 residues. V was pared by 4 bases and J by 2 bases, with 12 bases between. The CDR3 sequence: CASSSSAGTYNEQFF. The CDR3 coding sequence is TGTGCCAGTAGTAGCAGTGCGGGGACCTACAATGAGCAGTTCTTC.

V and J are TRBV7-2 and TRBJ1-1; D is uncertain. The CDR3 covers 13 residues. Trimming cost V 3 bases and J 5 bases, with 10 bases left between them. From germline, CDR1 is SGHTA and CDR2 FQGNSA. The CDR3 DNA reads TGTGCCAGCAGCTTTGCGGGAGGGACTGAAGCTTTCTTT. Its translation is CASSFAGGTEAFF.

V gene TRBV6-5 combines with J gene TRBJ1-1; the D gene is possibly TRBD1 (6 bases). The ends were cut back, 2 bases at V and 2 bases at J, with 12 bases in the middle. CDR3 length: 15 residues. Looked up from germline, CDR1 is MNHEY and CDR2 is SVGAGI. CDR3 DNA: TGTGCCAGCAGTTACCACGGACAGCCTAACACTGAAGCTTTCTTT. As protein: CASSYHGQPNTEAFF.

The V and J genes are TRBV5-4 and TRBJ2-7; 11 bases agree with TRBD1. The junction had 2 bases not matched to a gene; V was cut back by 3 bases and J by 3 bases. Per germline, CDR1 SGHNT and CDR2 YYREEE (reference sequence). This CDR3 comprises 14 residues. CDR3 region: CASSSGQGGYEQYF. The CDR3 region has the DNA TGTGCCAGCAGCTCGGGACAGGGGGGCTACGAGCAGTACTTC. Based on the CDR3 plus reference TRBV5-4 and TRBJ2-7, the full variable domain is ETGVTQSPTHLIKTRGQQVTLRCSSQSGHNTVSWYQQALGQGPQFIFQYYREEENGRGNFPPRFSGLQFPNYSSELNVNALELDDSALYLCASSSGQGGYEQYFGPGTRLTVT.

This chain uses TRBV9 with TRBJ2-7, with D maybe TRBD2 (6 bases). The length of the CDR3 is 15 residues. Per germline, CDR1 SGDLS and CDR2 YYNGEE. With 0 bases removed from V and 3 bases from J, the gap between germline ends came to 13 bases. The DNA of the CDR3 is TGTGCCAGCAGCGTAGGGGGGGACGGTTACTACGAGCAGTACTTC. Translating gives CASSVGGDGYYEQYF.

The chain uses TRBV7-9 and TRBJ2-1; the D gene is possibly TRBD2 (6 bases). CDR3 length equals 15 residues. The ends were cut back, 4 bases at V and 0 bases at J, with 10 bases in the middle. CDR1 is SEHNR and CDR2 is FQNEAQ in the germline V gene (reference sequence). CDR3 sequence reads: CASSSTGGSYNEQFF. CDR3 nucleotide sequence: TGTGCCAGCAGCTCGACCGGGGGCTCCTACAATGAGCAGTTCTTC. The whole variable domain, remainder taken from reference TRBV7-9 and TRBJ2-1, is DTGVSQNPRHKITKRGQNVTFRCDPISEHNRLYWYRQTLGQGPEFLTYFQNEAQLEKSRLLSDRFSAERPKGSFSTLEIQRTEQGDSAMYLCASSSTGGSYNEQFFGPGTRLTVL.

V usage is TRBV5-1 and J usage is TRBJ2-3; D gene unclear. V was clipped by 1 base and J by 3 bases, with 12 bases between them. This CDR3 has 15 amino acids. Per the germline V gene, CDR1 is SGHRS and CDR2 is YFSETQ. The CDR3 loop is CASSLTSQATDTQYF. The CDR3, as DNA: TGCGCCAGCAGCTTGACTTCTCAAGCAACAGATACGCAGTATTTT.

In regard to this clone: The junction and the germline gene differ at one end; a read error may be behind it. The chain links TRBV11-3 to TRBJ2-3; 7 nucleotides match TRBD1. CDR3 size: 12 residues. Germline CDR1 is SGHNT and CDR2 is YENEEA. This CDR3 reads CASSLGTGTQYF. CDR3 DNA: TGTGCCAGCAGCTTAGGGACAGGTACGCAGTATTTT.

DNA of the CDR3: TGTGCCAGCAGGAGGACAGATACGCAGTATTTT. Its protein is CASRRTDTQYF. The V and J genes are TRBV11-2 and TRBJ2-3, with D unresolved. The V gene's germline CDR1 is SGHAT and CDR2 FQNNGV. Between the trimmed V and J ends, which lost 6 bases and 3 bases, there was a span of 4 bases. The CDR3 runs 11 residues.

This CDR3 reads CASSTVQGAEAFF. In DNA form, the CDR3 reads TGTGCCAGCAGTACCGTTCAAGGGGCTGAAGCTTTCTTT. The chain combines TRBV27 with TRBJ1-1; tentative D call: TRBD1 (5 bases). CDR3 size: 13 residues. Trimming removed 5 bases at V and 6 bases at J, with 13 bases between. Germline V gives CDR1 MNHEY, CDR2 SMNVEV (reference sequence).

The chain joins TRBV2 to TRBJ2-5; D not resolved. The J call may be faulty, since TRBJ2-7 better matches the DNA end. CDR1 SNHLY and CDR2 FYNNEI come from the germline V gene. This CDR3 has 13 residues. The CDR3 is CASSANGVYEQYF. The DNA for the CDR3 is TGTGCCAGCAGTGCGAACGGTGTCTACGAGCAGTACTTC.

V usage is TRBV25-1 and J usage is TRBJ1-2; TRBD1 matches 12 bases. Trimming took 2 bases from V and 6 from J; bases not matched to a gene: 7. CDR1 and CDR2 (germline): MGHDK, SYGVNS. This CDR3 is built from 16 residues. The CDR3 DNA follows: TGTGCCAGCAGTGAACCTGGGACAGGGGGCGTTGATGGCTACACCTTC. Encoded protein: CASSEPGTGGVDGYTF.

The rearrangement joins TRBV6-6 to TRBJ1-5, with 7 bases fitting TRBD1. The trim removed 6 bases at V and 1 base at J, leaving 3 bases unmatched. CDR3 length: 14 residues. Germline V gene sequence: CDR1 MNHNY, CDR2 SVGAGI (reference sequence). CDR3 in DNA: TGTGCCAGCAGCGTACAGGGGAGCAATCAGCCCCAGCATTTT. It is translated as CASSVQGSNQPQHF.

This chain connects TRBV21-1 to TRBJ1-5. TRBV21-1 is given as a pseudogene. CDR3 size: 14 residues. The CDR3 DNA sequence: TGTGCCAGCAGCACCCCGTATAGCAATCAGCCCCAGCATTTT. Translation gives CASSTPYSNQPQHF.

In nucleotides, the CDR3 is TGTGCCAGCAGCCAACGATTGGGACTAGCGGGAGCGAATGAGCAGTTCTTC. Translation gives CASSQRLGLAGANEQFF. The V call is TRBV4-2, the J call TRBJ2-1; 14 bases line up with TRBD2. Losses at the gene ends were 2 bases for V and 7 bases for J; bases not matched to a gene: 7. From germline, CDR1 is LGHNA and CDR2 YNFKEQ. The CDR3 totals 17 residues.

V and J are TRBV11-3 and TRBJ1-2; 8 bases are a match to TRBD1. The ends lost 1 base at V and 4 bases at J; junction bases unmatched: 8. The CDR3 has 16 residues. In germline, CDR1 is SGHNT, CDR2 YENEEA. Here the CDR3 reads CASSLGDRGRSYGYTF. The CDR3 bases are TGTGCCAGCAGCTTAGGCGACAGGGGACGGAGCTATGGCTACACCTTC.

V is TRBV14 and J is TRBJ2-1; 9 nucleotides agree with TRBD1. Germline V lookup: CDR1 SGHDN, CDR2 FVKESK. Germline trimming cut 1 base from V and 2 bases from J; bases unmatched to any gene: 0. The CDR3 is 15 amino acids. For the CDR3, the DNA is TGTGCCAGCAGCCAAGGACAGGGGGCCTACAATGAGCAGTTCTTC. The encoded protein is CASSQGQGAYNEQFF.

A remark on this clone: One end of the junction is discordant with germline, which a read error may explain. The CDR3 loop is CAGSLVLGGRQETQYF. For the CDR3, the DNA is TGTGCCGGCAGCTTAGTTCTTGGGGGCCGTCAAGAGACCCAGTACTTC. This chain connects TRBV7-8 to TRBJ2-5; D perhaps matches TRBD1 (6 bases). CDR3 length: 16 residues. Germline assignment: CDR1 SGHVS and CDR2 FQNEAQ.

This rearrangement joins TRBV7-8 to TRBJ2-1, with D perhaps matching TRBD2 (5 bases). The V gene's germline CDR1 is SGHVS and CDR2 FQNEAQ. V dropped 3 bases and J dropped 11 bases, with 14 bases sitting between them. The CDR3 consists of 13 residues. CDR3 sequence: CASSLGWGDQQFF. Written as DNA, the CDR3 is TGTGCCAGCAGCTTGGGGTGGGGAGATCAGCAGTTCTTC. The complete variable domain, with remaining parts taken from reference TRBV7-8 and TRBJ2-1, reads GAGVSQSPRYKVAKRGQDVALRCDPISGHVSLFWYQQALGQGPEFLTYFQNEAQLDKSGLPSDRFFAERPEGSVSTLKIQRTQQEDSAVYLCASSLGWGDQQFFGPGTRLTVL.

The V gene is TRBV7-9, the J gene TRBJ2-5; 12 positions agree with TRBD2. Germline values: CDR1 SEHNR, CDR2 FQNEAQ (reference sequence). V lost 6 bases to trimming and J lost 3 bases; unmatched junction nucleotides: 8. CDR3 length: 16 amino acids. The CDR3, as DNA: TGTGCCAGCAGTAAACCTAGCGGGAGGGCCGAAGAGACCCAGTACTTC. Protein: CASSKPSGRAEETQYF.